This T cell receptor (beta chain) was identified in a study of T-cell reconstitution after alpha-beta-depleted transplantation in children. Preparation of the TCRbeta library was carried out with unique molecular identifiers. TCRdb called the PCR reads again in MiXCR, with one record for every CDR3 protein. The sample contains about 610,000 distinct CDR3 sequences, roughly 10% of which appear only once. Trimming cost V 4 bases and J 3 bases; bases outside gene matches: 14. The CDR3 is made up of 18 amino acids. This sample comprised PBMCs from the stem cell graft donor, obtained from the stem cell graft. The chain carries TRBV12-3 or TRBV12-4 and TRBJ2-7; 11 nucleotides align to TRBD2. This TCR derives from a human donor who donated a stem cell graft to a child with acute myeloid leukemia. The CDR3 bases are TGTGCCAGCAGTTCCTATTTAACTAGCGGGAGAGTTATCTACGAGCAGTACTTC. Encoded protein: CASSSYLTSGRVIYEQYF.